The TCR beta chain described here comes from a study of shared clonotypes between healthy human individuals (dated by TCRdb to about 2020). Turning to the overall study: Three men and two women, aged 18 to 49 years, made up the cohort. To increase sequencing depth and limit assay-specific biases, different laboratories used diverse techniques to prepare libraries and sequence TCR repertoires. Each donor's leukapheresis produced roughly between about 0.8 and 8.9 billion PBMCs. For each donor, three plates each were used for CD4 naive and CD4 memory, two plates were used for CD8 naive, and one plate was used for CD8 memory. To estimate repertoire size and how much clonotype sharing occurs between individuals, the study deeply sequenced the blood TCR repertoires of five healthy adults.

Overall results and qualifications from the work: Rarefaction of sorted-subset datasets indicated incomplete sequencing despite the large sequencing depth. When a handful of donors were compared, the shared fraction of clonotypes was approximately 5% for naive CD4, roughly 3.4% for naive CD8, roughly 2.5% for memory CD4, and 0.35% to 0.5% for memory CD8. Larger estimated clonotype richness was generally found for naive subsets than for memory subsets. Sampling was restricted to blood, and TCR repertoires in tissues likely differ from the TCR repertoires found in blood. Because the study included only a small number of donors, the genetic and exposure-history diversity represented was limited. Clonotypes shared by all four sorted-subset donors showed higher generation probabilities than non-shared clonotypes. Pairwise subsampling led to the expectation that sequencing depth would affect the degree of clonotype sharing among donors.

Worth noting for this clone: No antigen is known for it. No qualities accompany the bases; no much larger clone lies one base away.

The donors were healthy, HIV-negative adults with no recently reported acute infections or vaccinations. Every donor was a Caucasian adult residing in Nashville, Tennessee, USA. CD4+ T cells were enriched through magnetic negative selection, after which naive cells were positively selected on CD45RA and the remaining negative fraction served as the memory subset. Blood was obtained by leukapheresis, after which PBMCs were separated by Ficoll-Histopaque density gradient centrifugation and cryopreserved in liquid nitrogen vapor phase. Purity and quantity of every magnetically sorted T cell population were checked by analytical flow cytometry. Genomic DNA was isolated from every sorted fraction and measured by UV absorbance on a Nanodrop 2000c. Using the deep immunoSEQ assay, multiplex PCR amplified TCR CDR3 regions from genomic DNA. Extracted genomic DNA from each cell subset was spread evenly across all wells of several immunoSEQ 96-well plates, with each plate serving as a replicate. Each replicate PCR for sorted subsets received 200 ng genomic DNA, equal to roughly 29,000 T cell genomes. Purified libraries were quantified with a Qubit 3.0 fluorometer, sized on a Bioanalyzer 2100, and re-quantified with the KAPA Library Quantification kit. A separate single-read 150-cycle Illumina NextSeq 550 flow cell was used to sequence each immunoSEQ 96-well plate. The source study handled its data this way. The immunoSEQ output contained only junctional sequences without quality scores, so filtering could not match that applied to full-length reads. To assign V/J genes and CDR3, sequences were annotated against IMGT germline references using PyIR, a Python wrapper for IgBLAST v1.9. Reads were filtered out if the reads had weak V/J assignments (E-value above 1e-6), no CDR3, stop codons, out-of-frame junctions, or ambiguous translated residues. V3J clonotypes were defined as sequences sharing an identical inferred V gene, J gene, and CDR3 amino acid sequence. To compute the percentage overlap between repertoires, the number of shared unique clonotypes was divided by the size of the smaller repertoire. Richness of each repertoire was evaluated using RTK rarefaction, the Chao1 estimator, and Recon v2.1 estimates of unobserved clonotypes. OLGA was used to compute generation probabilities for all TCRbeta clonotypes that the gDNA method yielded from a handful of donors. TCRdb holds this immuneACCESS table with in-frame rearrangements only. Some clones are missing; in checked studies, unresolved V genes explain under half, and the rest has no known cause. Clone size and the V and J calls come from that table; the DNA yielded D and trimming. This sample comprises some 1 million clones, around 74% of them detected only once. The biggest ten clones account for approximately 1.5% of the sample.

The source of this sequence is a man aged 18 to 35 in good health. The sequenced sample consisted of memory CD4+ T cells sorted from blood. This specimen's cell subset or site label, per the study, means: CD45RA-negative fraction.

Here is the DNA: TGCGCCAGCCGGACAGTCCATAATGAAAAACTGTTTTTT. Its coded protein is CASRTVHNEKLFF. This chain is built from TRBV5-1 and TRBJ1-4; TRBD1 is a weak D gene call, 6 bases matching. Trimming costs V 7 bases and J 4 bases, and their ends lie 11 bases apart. Taken from the germline V gene, the CDR1 and CDR2 loops are SGHRS and YFSETQ. Its CDR3 holds 13 amino acids, cysteine through phenylalanine. The sequence is cut down to CDR3 DNA, 39 bases in frame from base 1.